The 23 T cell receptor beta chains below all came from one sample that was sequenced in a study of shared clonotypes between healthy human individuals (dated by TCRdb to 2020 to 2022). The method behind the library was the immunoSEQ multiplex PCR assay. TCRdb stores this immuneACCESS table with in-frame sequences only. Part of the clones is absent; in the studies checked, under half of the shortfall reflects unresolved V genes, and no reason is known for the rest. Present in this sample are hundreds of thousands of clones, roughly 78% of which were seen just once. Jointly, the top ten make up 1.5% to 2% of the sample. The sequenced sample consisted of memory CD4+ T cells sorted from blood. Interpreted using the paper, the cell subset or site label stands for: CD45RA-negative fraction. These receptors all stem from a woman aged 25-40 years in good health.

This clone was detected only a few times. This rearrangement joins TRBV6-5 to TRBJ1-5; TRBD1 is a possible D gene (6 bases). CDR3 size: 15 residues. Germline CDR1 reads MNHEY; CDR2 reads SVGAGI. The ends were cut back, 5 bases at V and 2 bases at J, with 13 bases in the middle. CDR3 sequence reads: CASSPRGVGNQPQHF. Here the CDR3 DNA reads TGTGCCAGCAGTCCCAGGGGAGTCGGCAATCAGCCCCAGCATTTT.

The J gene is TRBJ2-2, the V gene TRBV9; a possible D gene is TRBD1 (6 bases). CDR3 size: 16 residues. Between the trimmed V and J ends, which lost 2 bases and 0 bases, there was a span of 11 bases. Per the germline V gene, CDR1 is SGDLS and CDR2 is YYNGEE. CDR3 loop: CASSVTDRSNTGELFF. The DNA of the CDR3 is TGTGCCAGCAGCGTGACGGACAGATCGAACACCGGGGAGCTGTTTTTT.

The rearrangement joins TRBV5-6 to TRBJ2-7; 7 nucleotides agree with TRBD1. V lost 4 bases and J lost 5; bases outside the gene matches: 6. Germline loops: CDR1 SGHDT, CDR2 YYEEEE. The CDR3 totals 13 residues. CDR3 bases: TGTGCCAGCAGCCTGGACAGGTCCCACGAGCAGTACTTC. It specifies CASSLDRSHEQYF.

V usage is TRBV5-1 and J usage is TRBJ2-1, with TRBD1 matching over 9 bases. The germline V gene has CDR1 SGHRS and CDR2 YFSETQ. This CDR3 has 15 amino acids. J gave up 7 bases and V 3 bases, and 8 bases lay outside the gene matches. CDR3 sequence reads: CASSSTGQGWNEQFF. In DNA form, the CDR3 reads TGCGCCAGCAGCTCGACCGGACAGGGGTGGAATGAGCAGTTCTTC.

For the CDR3, the DNA is TGTGCCAGCAGTTTACAGGGTGAGTCGGTAGGCACTGAAGCTTTCTTT. It translates to CASSLQGESVGTEAFF. The V and J genes are TRBV2 and TRBJ1-1; D possibly corresponds to TRBD1 (6 bases). In germline, CDR1 is SNHLY, CDR2 FYNNEI. Trimming removed 5 bases from V and 4 bases from J, with 20 bases in between. This CDR3 is built from 16 residues.

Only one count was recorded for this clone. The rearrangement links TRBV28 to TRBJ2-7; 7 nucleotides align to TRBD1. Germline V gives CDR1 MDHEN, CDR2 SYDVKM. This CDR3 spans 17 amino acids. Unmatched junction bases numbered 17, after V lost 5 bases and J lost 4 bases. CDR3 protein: CASSPPLTGVPSYEQYF. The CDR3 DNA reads TGTGCCAGCAGTCCCCCGCTCACAGGGGTCCCATCTTACGAGCAGTACTTC.

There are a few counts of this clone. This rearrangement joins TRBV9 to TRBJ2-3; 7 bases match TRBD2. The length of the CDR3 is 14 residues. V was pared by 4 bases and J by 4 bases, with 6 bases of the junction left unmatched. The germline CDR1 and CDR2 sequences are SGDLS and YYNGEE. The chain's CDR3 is CASSPLAEPDTQYF. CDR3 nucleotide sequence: TGTGCCAGCAGCCCTCTAGCGGAGCCAGATACGCAGTATTTT. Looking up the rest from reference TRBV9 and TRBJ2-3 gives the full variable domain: DSGVTQTPKHLITATGQRVTLRCSPRSGDLSVYWYQQSLDQGLQFLIQYYNGEERAKGNILERFSAQQFPDLHSELNLSSLELGDSALYFCASSPLAEPDTQYFGPGTRLTVL.

The CDR3 loop is CASSFEAGTSIFF. In DNA, the CDR3 is TGTGCCAGCAGTTTCGAGGCCGGGACATCTATTTTCTTT. The genes are TRBV5-5 and TRBJ1-1, with D possibly TRBD1 on 6 matching bases. The V gene's germline CDR1 is SGHKS and CDR2 YYEKEE (reference sequence). V dropped 5 bases and J dropped 13 bases, with 21 bases sitting between them. The CDR3 is made up of 13 amino acids.

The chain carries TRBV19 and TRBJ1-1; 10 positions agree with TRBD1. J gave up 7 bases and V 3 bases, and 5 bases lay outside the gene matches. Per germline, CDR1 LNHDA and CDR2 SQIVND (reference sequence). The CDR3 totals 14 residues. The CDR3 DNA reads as TGTGCCAGTAGTATCGACCGGGACAGGGGTGAAGCTTTCTTT. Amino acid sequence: CASSIDRDRGEAFF.

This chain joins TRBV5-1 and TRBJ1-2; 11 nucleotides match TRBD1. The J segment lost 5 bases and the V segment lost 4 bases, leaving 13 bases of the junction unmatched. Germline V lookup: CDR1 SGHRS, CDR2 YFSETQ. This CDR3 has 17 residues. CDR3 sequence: CASSPGQGARLRYGYTF. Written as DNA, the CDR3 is TGCGCCAGCAGCCCAGGACAGGGGGCACGGTTGCGGTATGGCTACACCTTC.

CDR3 DNA: TGTGCCAGCGGCAATGGCCCCGGGGAGCTGTTTTTT. Encoded protein: CASGNGPGELFF. The chain couples TRBV7-3 to TRBJ2-2; D unclear. The V and J ends lost 8 bases and 6 bases respectively, with 10 bases between them. Germline assignment: CDR1 SGHTA and CDR2 FQGTGA. The CDR3 spans 12 residues.

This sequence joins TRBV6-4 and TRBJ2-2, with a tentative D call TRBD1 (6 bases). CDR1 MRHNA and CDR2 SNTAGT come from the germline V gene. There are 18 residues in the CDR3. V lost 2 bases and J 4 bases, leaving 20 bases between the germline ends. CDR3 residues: CASSDQDPITGFTGELFF. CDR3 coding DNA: TGTGCCAGCAGTGACCAAGACCCTATAACAGGGTTCACCGGGGAGCTGTTTTTT.

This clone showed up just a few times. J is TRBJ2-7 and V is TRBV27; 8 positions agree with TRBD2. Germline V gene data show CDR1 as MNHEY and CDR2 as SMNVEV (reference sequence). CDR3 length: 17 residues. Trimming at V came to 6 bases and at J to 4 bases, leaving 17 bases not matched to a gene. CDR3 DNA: TGTGCCAGCAGCCAAAACCCGGGACTAGGAGGGGCGTACGAGCAGTACTTC. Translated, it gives CASSQNPGLGGAYEQYF.

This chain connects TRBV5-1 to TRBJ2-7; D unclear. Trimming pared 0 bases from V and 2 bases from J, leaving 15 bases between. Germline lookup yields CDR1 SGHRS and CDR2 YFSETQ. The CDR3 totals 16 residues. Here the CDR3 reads CASSLAAGLKPYEQYF. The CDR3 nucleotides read TGCGCCAGCAGCTTGGCCGCTGGGCTCAAGCCCTACGAGCAGTACTTC.

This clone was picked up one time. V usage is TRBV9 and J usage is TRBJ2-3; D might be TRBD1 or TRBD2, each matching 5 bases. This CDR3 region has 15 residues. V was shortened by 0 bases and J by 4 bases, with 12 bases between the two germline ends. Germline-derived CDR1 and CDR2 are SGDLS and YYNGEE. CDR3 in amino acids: CASSVALAGSDTQYF. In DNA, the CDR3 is TGTGCCAGCAGCGTAGCCCTAGCAGGGTCAGATACGCAGTATTTT.

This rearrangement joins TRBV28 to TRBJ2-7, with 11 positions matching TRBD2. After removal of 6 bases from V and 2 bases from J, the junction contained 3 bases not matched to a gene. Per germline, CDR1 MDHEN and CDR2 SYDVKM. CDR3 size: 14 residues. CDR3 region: CASRDSGRAYEQYF. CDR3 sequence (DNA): TGTGCCAGCAGGGATAGCGGGAGGGCCTACGAGCAGTACTTC. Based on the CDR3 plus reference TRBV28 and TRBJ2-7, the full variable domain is DVKVTQSSRYLVKRTGEKVFLECVQDMDHENMFWYRQDPGLGLRLIYFSYDVKMKEKGDIPEGYSVSREKKERFSLILESASTNQTSMYLCASRDSGRAYEQYFGPGTRLTVT.

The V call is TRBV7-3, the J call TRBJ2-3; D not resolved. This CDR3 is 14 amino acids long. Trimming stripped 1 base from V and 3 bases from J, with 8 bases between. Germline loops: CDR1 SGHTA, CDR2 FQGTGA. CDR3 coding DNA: TGTGCCAGCAGCTTAAGTGGGCCGACAGATACGCAGTATTTT. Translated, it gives CASSLSGPTDTQYF.

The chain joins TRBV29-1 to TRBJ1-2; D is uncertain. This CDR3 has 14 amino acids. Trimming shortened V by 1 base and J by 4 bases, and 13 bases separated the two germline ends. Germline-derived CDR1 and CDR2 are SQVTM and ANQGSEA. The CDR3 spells CSVEGQAHSYGYTF. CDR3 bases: TGCAGCGTTGAAGGTCAGGCACACAGCTATGGCTACACCTTC.

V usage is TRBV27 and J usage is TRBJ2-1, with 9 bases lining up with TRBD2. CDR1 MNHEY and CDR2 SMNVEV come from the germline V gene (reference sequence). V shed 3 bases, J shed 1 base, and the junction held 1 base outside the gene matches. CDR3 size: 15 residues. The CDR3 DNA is TGTGCCAGCAGTTTGCTAGCGGGATCCTACAATGAGCAGTTCTTC. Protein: CASSLLAGSYNEQFF.

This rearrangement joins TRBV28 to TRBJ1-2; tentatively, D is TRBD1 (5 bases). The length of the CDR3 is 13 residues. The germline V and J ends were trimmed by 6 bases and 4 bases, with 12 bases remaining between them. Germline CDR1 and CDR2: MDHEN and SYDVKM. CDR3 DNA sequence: TGTGCCAGCAGCTCAGGGTCGGGCTATGGCTACACCTTC. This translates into CASSSGSGYGYTF.

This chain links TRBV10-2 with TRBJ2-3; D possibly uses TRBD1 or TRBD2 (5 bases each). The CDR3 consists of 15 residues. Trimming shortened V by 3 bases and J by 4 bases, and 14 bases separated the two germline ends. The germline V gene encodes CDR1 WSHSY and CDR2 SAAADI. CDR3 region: CASSDSKSGPDTQYF. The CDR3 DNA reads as TGCGCCAGCAGTGACTCTAAATCGGGGCCAGATACGCAGTATTTT.

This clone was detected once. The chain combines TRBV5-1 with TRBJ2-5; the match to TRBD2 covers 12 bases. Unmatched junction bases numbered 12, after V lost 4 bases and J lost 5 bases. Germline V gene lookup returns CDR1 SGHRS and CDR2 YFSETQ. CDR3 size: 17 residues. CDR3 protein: CASSPVARLAGVETQYF. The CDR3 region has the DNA TGCGCCAGCAGCCCTGTGGCGAGACTAGCGGGAGTTGAGACCCAGTACTTC.

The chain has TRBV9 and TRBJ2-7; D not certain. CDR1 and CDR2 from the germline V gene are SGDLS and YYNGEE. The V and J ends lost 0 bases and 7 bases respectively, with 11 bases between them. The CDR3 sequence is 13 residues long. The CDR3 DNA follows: TGTGCCAGCAGCGTAGAATTGTTGGGGGAGCAGTACTTC. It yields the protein CASSVELLGEQYF.